This TCR beta chain was sequenced for a study of glioma-infiltrating T cells. The germline V gene has CDR1 MGHRA and CDR2 YSYEKL. With 2 bases clipped from V and 5 bases from J, the junction kept 9 bases outside the gene matches. CDR3 length equals 18 residues. Using RNA template, CDR3s of TCR alpha and beta were amplified with iRepertoire arm-PCR. TCRdb passed the multiplex PCR reads through MiXCR, listing each CDR3 protein once. The sample records under 150,000 distinct CDR3 sequences, about 25% being singletons. The TCR was taken from a human donor with low-grade glioma or glioblastoma, undergoing nonglioma brain surgery, or in good health (not recorded which). Material for sequencing was glioma tissue, nonneoplastic brain tissue, or PBMCs (not recorded which). The chain couples TRBV4-1 to TRBJ2-1; 13 bases agree with TRBD2. CDR3 amino acids: CASSQLTGLAGANNEQFF. As DNA, the CDR3 is TGCGCCAGCAGCCAATTGACCGGACTAGCGGGGGCCAACAATGAGCAGTTCTTC.